One and the same sample provided the 22 T cell receptor beta chains below, sequenced in a study of T cell repertoires in cytomegalovirus infection. These receptors have no known antigen. From the reads, TCRdb called clonotypes with MiXCR, one entry per CDR3 protein. This sample has 900,000 to 950,000 distinct CDR3 sequences, with less than 40% found just once. The sequences come from cultured CD8+ T cells from PBMCs, collected from culture after CMV antigen stimulation. These receptors all come from a human donor in good health (CMV status not recorded). Some clones in this sample may be carry-over from other donors' samples.

J is TRBJ1-2 and V is TRBV7-9; D is perhaps TRBD1 (6 bases). The CDR3 is 19 residues long. Trimming removed 0 bases from V and 0 bases from J, with 20 bases in between. CDR1 is SEHNR, CDR2 FQNEAQ, per germline (reference sequence). The chain's CDR3 is CASSLATEGEDRTNYGYTF. Here the CDR3 DNA reads TGTGCCAGCAGCTTAGCCACCGAGGGGGAAGACCGAACTAACTATGGCTACACCTTC.

This clonotype occurred a few times. The V call is TRBV28, the J call TRBJ2-3; D uncertain. Trimming pared 5 bases from V and 3 bases from J, leaving 9 bases between. CDR1 and CDR2 (germline): MDHEN, SYDVKM. The CDR3 sequence is 13 residues long. The CDR3 DNA sequence: TGTGCCAGCAGTCCCCTCTTAACAGATACGCAGTATTTT. It codes for CASSPLLTDTQYF.

The J gene is TRBJ1-1, the V gene TRBV15; D is uncertain. From germline, CDR1 is LNHNV and CDR2 YYDKDF (reference sequence). V shed 4 bases and J shed 0 bases, with 12 bases lying between them. This CDR3 region has 15 residues. In nucleotides, the CDR3 is TGTGCCACCAGCACACCGGCGGGCATGAACACTGAAGCTTTCTTT. Its translation: CATSTPAGMNTEAFF.

The chain is built from TRBV7-4 and TRBJ2-5; a weak D match, TRBD2 (6 bases). V lost 5 bases to trimming and J lost 0 bases, with 16 bases between them. Looked up from germline, CDR1 is SGHVT and CDR2 is SQSDAQ. This CDR3 spans 16 amino acids. Here the CDR3 DNA reads TGTGCCAGCAGCCTGGGACCGGCGGGGTACCAAGAGACCCAGTACTTC. Protein sequence: CASSLGPAGYQETQYF.

The gene calls are TRBV4-1 and TRBJ2-2, with 15 nucleotides matching TRBD2. The V and J ends lost 0 bases and 5 bases, in that order; junction bases with no gene match: 7. Germline CDR1 and CDR2: MGHRA and YSYEKL. The CDR3 has 19 amino acids. CDR3 sequence: CASSQDPGLAGGRTGELFF. In DNA form, the CDR3 reads TGCGCCAGCAGCCAAGATCCCGGACTAGCGGGGGGGCGAACCGGGGAGCTGTTTTTT.

The V gene is TRBV20-1, the J gene TRBJ2-7, with D hard to call. Trimming removed 4 bases at V and 2 bases at J, with 21 bases between. CDR1 is DFQATT and CDR2 is SNEGSKA in the germline V gene (reference sequence). This CDR3 region has 16 residues. Here the CDR3 DNA reads TGCAGTGCTAAGGACCCCTATGTGGCAGATCCCTACGAGCAGTACTTC. It encodes CSAKDPYVADPYEQYF.

The gene calls are TRBV9 and TRBJ2-3; maybe TRBD2 (7 bases). This CDR3 has 16 residues. Trimming shortened V by 4 bases and J by 2 bases, and 17 bases separated the two germline ends. Germline V CDR1 and CDR2: SGDLS, YYNGEE. The CDR3 nucleotides read TGTGCCAGCAGCCGCCGGGCGGGGGCCCTCACAGATACGCAGTATTTT. Protein: CASSRRAGALTDTQYF. Drawing the rest from reference TRBV9 and TRBJ2-3, the complete variable domain is DSGVTQTPKHLITATGQRVTLRCSPRSGDLSVYWYQQSLDQGLQFLIQYYNGEERAKGNILERFSAQQFPDLHSELNLSSLELGDSALYFCASSRRAGALTDTQYFGPGTRLTVL.

This clonotype was seen repeatedly, ten times or more. The chain joins TRBV14 to TRBJ2-1; no clear D gene. The CDR3 runs to 13 residues. V was shortened by 2 bases and J by 8 bases, with 10 bases between the two germline ends. The V gene's germline CDR1 is SGHDN and CDR2 FVKESK. The CDR3 protein is CASSQSIFDEQFF. CDR3 nucleotide sequence: TGTGCCAGCAGCCAATCCATATTTGATGAGCAGTTCTTC. Drawing the rest from reference TRBV14 and TRBJ2-1, the complete variable domain is EAGVTQFPSHSVIEKGQTVTLRCDPISGHDNLYWYRRVMGKEIKFLLHFVKESKQDESGMPNNRFLAERTGGTYSTLKVQPAELEDSGVYFCASSQSIFDEQFFGPGTRLTVL.

J is TRBJ2-1 and V is TRBV7-2, with D tentatively TRBD2 (5 bases). The V end was cut by 5 bases, the J end by 8 bases, with 16 bases between. CDR1 SGHTA and CDR2 FQGNSA come from the germline V gene. The CDR3 is 14 residues long. The CDR3 DNA reads as TGTGCCAGCAGCCTTTTGTCGATCGGGGATGAGCAGTTCTTC. Translating it yields CASSLLSIGDEQFF.

This clonotype was seen more than once but under ten times. The junction and the germline gene differ at one end; a read error may be behind it. The chain couples TRBV4-1 to TRBJ2-5; D unresolved. Germline lookup yields CDR1 MGHRA and CDR2 YSYEKL. CDR3 length: 14 residues. DNA for the CDR3: TGCGCCAGCAGCCAAGGGCTAAACCAAGAGGCCCAGTACTTC. It is translated as CASSQGLNQEAQYF.

The chain carries TRBV20-1 and TRBJ1-2; D may be TRBD1 (5 bases). Per germline, CDR1 DFQATT and CDR2 SNEGSKA (reference sequence). V shed 2 bases and J shed 5 bases, with 12 bases lying between them. The CDR3 contains 13 residues. Here the CDR3 DNA reads TGCAGTGCTAGATTCGAAGGGGCTTATGGCTACACCTTC. Translation gives CSARFEGAYGYTF.

The CDR3 reads CASSPGWGANVLTF. Written as DNA, the CDR3 is TGTGCCAGCAGTCCGGGGTGGGGGGCCAACGTCCTGACTTTC. The chain couples TRBV7-9 to TRBJ2-6, with a tentative D call TRBD2 (5 bases). This CDR3 region has 14 residues. V was cut by 6 bases and J by 4 bases, with 10 bases left in between. Germline V gene lookup returns CDR1 SEHNR and CDR2 FQNEAQ (reference sequence). The full variable domain, its missing parts supplied by reference TRBV7-9 and TRBJ2-6, is DTGVSQNPRHKITKRGQNVTFRCDPISEHNRLYWYRQTLGQGPEFLTYFQNEAQLEKSRLLSDRFSAERPKGSFSTLEIQRTEQGDSAMYLCASSPGWGANVLTFGAGSRLTVL.

The chain employs TRBV12-5 and TRBJ2-3; 7 bases map to TRBD1. The junction had 14 bases not matched to a gene; V was cut back by 5 bases and J by 6 bases. The length of the CDR3 is 16 residues. Germline assignment: CDR1 LGHNT and CDR2 FRNRAP. CDR3 protein: CASGEGPGQRRDTQYF. In DNA form, the CDR3 reads TGTGCTAGTGGTGAGGGGCCGGGACAGAGGAGGGATACGCAGTATTTT.

The chain employs TRBV7-9 and TRBJ2-3; 8 bases line up with TRBD2. This CDR3 has 15 residues. The germline CDR1 and CDR2 sequences are SEHNR and FQNEAQ (reference sequence). V was pared by 6 bases and J by 1 base, with 6 bases of the junction left unmatched. In DNA, the CDR3 is TGTGCCAGCAGTTCCGGGACTAGGGGCACAGATACGCAGTATTTT. Its translation is CASSSGTRGTDTQYF.

This rearrangement joins TRBV5-4 to TRBJ2-3; 16 nucleotides agree with TRBD2. The CDR3 sequence is 19 residues long. The V and J ends lost 2 bases and 2 bases, in that order; junction bases with no gene match: 8. Germline V gene sequence: CDR1 SGHNT, CDR2 YYREEE (reference sequence). DNA of the CDR3: TGTGCCAGCAGCTTTCCCGGGACTAGCGGGGGGGCCCACACAGATACGCAGTATTTT. As protein: CASSFPGTSGGAHTDTQYF.

Only a few counts were recorded for this clonotype. The V call is TRBV6-2 or TRBV6-3, the J call TRBJ2-1, with D perhaps matching TRBD1 (6 bases). The CDR3 contains 14 residues. Germline CDR1 reads MNHEY; CDR2 reads SVGEGT. The V and J ends lost 7 bases and 9 bases respectively, with 19 bases between them. The CDR3 region is CASTLTPYRAEQFF. DNA for the CDR3: TGTGCCAGCACCCTCACCCCCTACAGGGCTGAGCAGTTCTTC.

This clonotype appeared a single time. The rearrangement links TRBV7-6 to TRBJ2-5, with unresolved D. The CDR3 loop spans 14 amino acids. Trimming removed 3 bases from V and 5 bases from J, with 13 bases in between. Germline CDR1 reads SGHVS; CDR2 reads FNYEAQ. As DNA, the CDR3 is TGTGCCAGCAGCTTCCCCTCTGAGTACGAGACCCAGTACTTC. It translates to CASSFPSEYETQYF.

This chain links TRBV4-1 with TRBJ1-6; possible D gene TRBD1, 6 bases. The CDR3 sequence is 16 residues long. Looked up from germline, CDR1 is MGHRA and CDR2 is YSYEKL. Between the trimmed V and J ends, which lost 0 bases and 7 bases, there was a span of 13 bases. CDR3 sequence: CASSQDRGGLNSPLHF. Here the CDR3 DNA reads TGCGCCAGCAGCCAAGACAGGGGAGGACTCAATTCACCCCTCCACTTT.

This clonotype was seen a few times. The J gene is TRBJ1-4, the V gene TRBV27, with 8 bases fitting TRBD1. Germline trimming cut 5 bases from V and 8 bases from J; bases unmatched to any gene: 7. In germline, CDR1 is MNHEY, CDR2 SMNVEV (reference sequence). The CDR3 sequence is 14 residues long. The CDR3 nucleotides are TGTGCCAGCAGTCGGACAGGGAGGAAAGAAAAACTGTTTTTT. Protein product: CASSRTGRKEKLFF.

The chain uses TRBV27 and TRBJ1-5; D gene ambiguous. Trimming left V 4 bases short and J 5 bases short, with 12 bases between. The CDR3 length is 14 residues. Germline values: CDR1 MNHEY, CDR2 SMNVEV (reference sequence). Written as DNA, the CDR3 is TGTGCCAGCAGTTCGACGGATGTTTATCAGCCCCAGCATTTT. Translation: CASSSTDVYQPQHF.

A word on this clonotype: The junction differs from germline at one of its ends, possibly a read error. The chain joins TRBV10-3 to TRBJ2-2; D possibly corresponds to TRBD2 (5 bases). CDR3 length: 12 residues. Germline loops: CDR1 ENHRY, CDR2 SYGVKD. The CDR3 DNA reads as TGTACCATCGGAGGAGACACCGGGGAGCTGTTTTTT. Its translation: CTIGGDTGELFF.

The chain recombines TRBV10-3 with TRBJ2-7; D not certain. V was shortened by 4 bases and J by 4 bases, with 11 bases between the two germline ends. This CDR3 has 13 residues. Germline lookup yields CDR1 ENHRY and CDR2 SYGVKD. The CDR3 loop reads CAISVTPLYEQYF. The CDR3 DNA is TGTGCCATCAGTGTCACCCCCTTATACGAGCAGTACTTC.